The 17 T cell receptor beta chains below come from one sample, sequenced in a study of T cell repertoires in cytomegalovirus infection. TCRdb independently ran MiXCR on the reads; one entry per CDR3 protein. The sample lists some 250,000 distinct CDR3 sequences; approximately 10% were seen once. Sequencing was done on a sample of PBMCs. All receptors come from a human donor in good health (CMV status not recorded). Some clones in this sample may be carry-over from other donors' samples.

This clonotype was counted between two and nine times. V usage is TRBV7-6 and J usage is TRBJ1-1, with D tentatively TRBD1 (5 bases). Germline CDR1 reads SGHVS; CDR2 reads FNYEAQ. With 8 bases removed from V and 5 bases from J, the gap between germline ends came to 6 bases. The CDR3 covers 10 residues. CDR3: CASGGTEAFF. In DNA, the CDR3 is TGTGCCAGCGGGGGGACTGAAGCTTTCTTT.

This rearrangement joins TRBV28 to TRBJ2-5; no clear D gene. Germline V gene sequence: CDR1 MDHEN, CDR2 SYDVKM. The CDR3 is made up of 15 amino acids. Deletions cut 0 bases from V and 0 bases from J, with 8 bases between. CDR3 in amino acids: CASSLWRTYQETQYF. The CDR3 nucleotides are TGTGCCAGCAGTTTATGGAGGACGTACCAAGAGACCCAGTACTTC.

This clonotype was found many times. The chain couples TRBV7-3 to TRBJ2-3; possibly TRBD2 for D (7 bases). Trimming stripped 7 bases from V and 4 bases from J, with 24 bases between. Germline V gene lookup returns CDR1 SGHTA and CDR2 FQGTGA. CDR3 length: 17 residues. The CDR3 region is CASTRQRTGGGADTQYF. DNA for the CDR3: TGTGCCAGCACCCGACAGAGGACGGGGGGCGGGGCAGATACGCAGTATTTT.

In its sample, this clonotype was seen a few times. This CDR3 reads CASSPNRGMNYGYTF. The CDR3 DNA sequence: TGTGCCAGCAGTCCCAACAGGGGTATGAACTATGGCTACACCTTC. This chain connects TRBV28 to TRBJ1-2; 7 nucleotides line up with TRBD1. The CDR3 has 15 residues. The germline gives CDR1 MDHEN, CDR2 SYDVKM. V lost 5 bases and J lost 2; bases outside the gene matches: 8.

This clonotype has more than one count but fewer than ten. The chain employs TRBV5-1 and TRBJ2-1; 7 nucleotides match TRBD2. Germline V gene lookup returns CDR1 SGHRS and CDR2 YFSETQ. CDR3 length: 14 residues. V shed 8 bases, J shed 1 base, and the junction held 6 bases outside the gene matches. CDR3 residues: CASRSGESYNEQFF. Written as DNA, the CDR3 is TGCGCCAGTCGAAGCGGGGAGTCCTACAATGAGCAGTTCTTC. Drawing the rest from reference TRBV5-1 and TRBJ2-1, the complete variable domain is KAGVTQTPRYLIKTRGQQVTLSCSPISGHRSVSWYQQTPGQGLQFLFEYFSETQRNKGNFPGRFSGRQFSNSRSEMNVSTLELGDSALYLCASRSGESYNEQFFGPGTRLTVL.

The chain links TRBV6-6 to TRBJ2-7; TRBD1 might be the D (6 bases). Trimming took off 6 bases at V and 1 base at J, with 13 bases between the two ends. The CDR3 totals 14 residues. Germline V gives CDR1 MNHNY, CDR2 SVGAGI (reference sequence). The CDR3 coding sequence is TGTGCCAGCAGGGAACAGGGTTCTTCCTACGAGCAGTACTTC. It is translated as CASREQGSSYEQYF.

This chain joins TRBV28 and TRBJ2-1, with TRBD1 matching 7 bases. The CDR3 is 15 residues long. The V segment lost 10 bases and the J segment 4 bases; nucleotides outside the gene matches: 13. Germline values: CDR1 MDHEN, CDR2 SYDVKM. CDR3 sequence reads: CATLTQGMAYNEQFF. The CDR3 DNA sequence: TGTGCCACCCTAACACAGGGGATGGCTTACAATGAGCAGTTCTTC.

The rearrangement joins TRBV28 to TRBJ2-3, with D hard to call. Per the germline V gene, CDR1 is MDHEN and CDR2 is SYDVKM. This CDR3 is built from 12 residues. Deletions cut 5 bases from V and 5 bases from J, with 8 bases between. DNA for the CDR3: TGTGCCAGCAGTCGATCTAAAGATACGCAGTATTTT. Translation: CASSRSKDTQYF.

This clonotype was found many times. The gene calls are TRBV28 and TRBJ1-1, with 9 bases aligning to TRBD1. The germline CDR1 and CDR2 sequences are MDHEN and SYDVKM. The V gene end was trimmed by 5 bases and the J gene end by 11 bases; junction bases not matched to a gene: 15. CDR3 length: 15 amino acids. The CDR3 reads CASSGAGTGSEKAFF. Written as DNA, the CDR3 is TGTGCCAGCAGTGGGGCCGGGACAGGGTCGGAAAAGGCTTTCTTT.

This chain joins TRBV7-8 and TRBJ2-1, with 8 bases fitting TRBD2. The germline V gene has CDR1 SGHVS and CDR2 FQNEAQ. The CDR3 loop spans 16 amino acids. J was trimmed by 5 bases and V by 5 bases; bases with no gene match: 11. The CDR3 nucleotides are TGTGCCAGCAGCCCGGATTTGGGACTAGGAAACAATGAGCAGTTCTTC. Protein: CASSPDLGLGNNEQFF.

In its sample, this clonotype was seen many times. V usage is TRBV30 and J usage is TRBJ1-2, with D possibly matching TRBD1 (5 bases). The germline V gene has CDR1 GTSNPN and CDR2 SVGIG (reference sequence). V lost 3 bases and J 7 bases, leaving 15 bases between the germline ends. CDR3 length: 13 amino acids. CDR3 residues: CAWREGTRTGYTF. In DNA, the CDR3 is TGTGCCTGGAGGGAGGGGACCCGGACTGGCTACACCTTC.

This clonotype has ten or more counts. The CDR3 loop is CASRLVGVISYNEQFF. The CDR3 nucleotides read TGTGCCAGCAGACTAGTTGGGGTTATCTCCTACAATGAGCAGTTCTTC. The chain links TRBV7-6 to TRBJ2-1, with a weak D call TRBD2 (5 bases). CDR1 is SGHVS and CDR2 is FNYEAQ in the germline V gene. This CDR3 contains 16 residues. Trimming removed 6 bases from V and 0 bases from J, with 15 bases in between. Drawing the rest from reference TRBV7-6 and TRBJ2-1, the complete variable domain is GAGVSQSPRYKVTKRGQDVALRCDPISGHVSLYWYRQALGQGPEFLTYFNYEAQQDKSGLPNDRFSAERPEGSISTLTIQRTEQRDSAMYRCASRLVGVISYNEQFFGPGTRLTVL.

In its sample, this clonotype was seen many times. The chain combines TRBV7-2 with TRBJ2-1; no definite D call. V was trimmed by 3 bases and J by 6 bases, leaving 6 bases between them. Germline CDR1 and CDR2: SGHTA and FQGNSA. The CDR3 has 12 amino acids. The CDR3 nucleotides read TGTGCCAGCAGCTTCTCCACCAATGAGCAGTTCTTC. It specifies CASSFSTNEQFF.

This clonotype has only a few counts. The gene calls are TRBV20-1 and TRBJ2-5; 11 bases are shared with TRBD2. Germline V gene data show CDR1 as DFQATT and CDR2 as SNEGSKA (reference sequence). The J segment lost 3 bases and the V segment lost 5 bases, leaving 2 bases of the junction unmatched. This CDR3 has 13 residues. The CDR3 DNA reads as TGCAGTGCTCCACTAGCGGGGGAAGAGACCCAGTACTTC. Translation gives CSAPLAGEETQYF.

This clonotype appeared many times. The V call is TRBV5-1, the J call TRBJ2-3; a weak D match, TRBD1 (5 bases). The CDR3 is made up of 14 amino acids. CDR1 is SGHRS and CDR2 is YFSETQ in the germline V gene. The V gene lost 5 bases and the J gene lost 2 bases, with 12 bases spanning the gap. This CDR3 reads CASSTGANTDTQYF. CDR3 in DNA: TGCGCCAGCAGTACAGGAGCCAACACAGATACGCAGTATTTT.

The chain employs TRBV28 and TRBJ2-7; TRBD2 matches 8 bases. With V trimmed by 5 bases and J by 2 bases, 11 bases remained unmatched. This CDR3 spans 16 amino acids. Germline values: CDR1 MDHEN, CDR2 SYDVKM. The CDR3 region is CASSTRAGARAYEQYF. The DNA for the CDR3 is TGTGCCAGCAGTACTAGAGCGGGGGCGCGTGCCTACGAGCAGTACTTC.

This clonotype was seen repeatedly, ten times or more. The rearrangement links TRBV7-2 to TRBJ2-4, with D perhaps matching TRBD1 or TRBD2 (5 bases each). V was trimmed by 4 bases and J by 1 base, leaving 17 bases between them. The CDR3 extends over 17 amino acids. Germline CDR1 and CDR2: SGHTA and FQGNSA. CDR3 nucleotide sequence: TGTGCCAGCAGCTGGGCGAGGGCAGGGAATGCCAAAAACATTCAGTACTTC. This gives the protein CASSWARAGNAKNIQYF.